The clone carrying this TCR beta chain was seen a few times. Its antigen is unknown. This sample is part of a study of CD8 T cells in ankylosing spondylitis. Overall study results and limits: Researchers report that disease-linked clones proved CD8+ and relatively rare in peripheral blood. Apparently characteristic of ankylosing spondylitis blood was a TCR beta motif (fewer than ten highly homologous variants). Certain motif variants had earlier appeared in reactive arthritis synovial fluid and blood.

Libraries of TCR beta came from quantitative 5'-RACE with molecular barcodes. Via MiXCR, TCRdb re-called the 5' RACE reads, giving one row per CDR3 protein. Here the sample spans 750,000 to 850,000 distinct CDR3 sequences, approximately 10% being singletons. The CDR3 runs to 15 residues. Germline CDR1 reads DFQATT; CDR2 reads SNEGSKA (reference sequence). V dropped 0 bases and J dropped 0 bases, with 11 bases sitting between them. The V call is TRBV20-1, the J call TRBJ1-1; D is perhaps TRBD1 (5 bases). The receptor was derived from a male donor with ankylosing spondylitis. Sequencing input: blood, either unsorted or a sorted T cell fraction (not recorded which). Here the CDR3 reads CSARDQTAMNTEAFF. Written as DNA, the CDR3 is TGCAGTGCTAGAGATCAGACAGCTATGAACACTGAAGCTTTCTTT.